Below, 16 T cell receptor beta chains from the same sample are listed, as sequenced in a study of T cells after yellow fever vaccination. TCRdb used MiXCR to reprocess the 5' RACE reads, holding one entry per CDR3 protein. The sample contains 350,000 to 550,000 distinct CDR3 sequences, roughly a sixth of which appear only once. The sample here was PBMCs, taken before the yellow fever booster vaccination. The receptor source for this set is a man between 18 and 29 years old who received the YFV17D yellow fever vaccine.

This clonotype was observed once. The rearrangement links TRBV18 to TRBJ1-2; no reliable D call. The CDR3 runs 13 residues. CDR1 and CDR2 from the germline V gene are KGHSH and LQKENI. With 6 bases removed from V and 2 bases from J, the gap between germline ends came to 10 bases. The CDR3 DNA is TGTGCCAGCTCTTCAGACAAGAACTATGGCTACACCTTC. This sequence encodes CASSSDKNYGYTF.

This chain connects TRBV6-5 to TRBJ2-2; 7 bases map to TRBD2. The CDR3 is made up of 16 amino acids. The junction had 10 bases not matched to a gene; V was cut back by 5 bases and J by 4 bases. Germline CDR1 is MNHEY and CDR2 is SVGAGI. As DNA, the CDR3 is TGTGCCAGCAGTAAAGCCGGGAGGAGAGGCACCGGGGAGCTGTTTTTT. Protein product: CASSKAGRRGTGELFF.

The chain joins TRBV21-1 to TRBJ2-7. TRBV21-1 is a pseudogene locus. CDR3 size: 16 residues. CDR3 sequence reads: CASRRYRSTSVHEQYF. CDR3 bases: TGTGCCAGCAGGAGATATAGGAGCACCTCTGTCCACGAGCAGTACTTC.

V and J are TRBV6-5 and TRBJ1-6; D is unresolved. The CDR3 is 14 amino acids. Trimming stripped 9 bases from V and 4 bases from J, with 13 bases between. The V gene's germline CDR1 is MNHEY and CDR2 SVGAGI. The CDR3 loop reads CASREGKYNSPLHF. DNA of the CDR3: TGTGCCAGTCGTGAGGGCAAATATAATTCACCCCTCCACTTT.

The chain recombines TRBV20-1 with TRBJ2-3; 7 bases map to TRBD2. The CDR3 extends over 15 amino acids. Germline V gene lookup returns CDR1 DFQATT and CDR2 SNEGSKA (reference sequence). The junction had 12 bases not matched to a gene; V was cut back by 4 bases and J by 5 bases. CDR3 sequence: CSAIHLAGVVDTQYF. Written as DNA, the CDR3 is TGCAGTGCTATCCACCTTGCGGGGGTGGTAGATACGCAGTATTTT.

The sample holds one count of this clonotype. The J gene is TRBJ2-1, the V gene TRBV12-3 or TRBV12-4; D is unresolved. The V and J ends lost 4 bases and 6 bases respectively, with 13 bases between them. This CDR3 contains 14 residues. This CDR3 is CASSYYPALNEQFF. In DNA form, the CDR3 reads TGTGCCAGCAGTTACTATCCCGCCCTCAATGAGCAGTTCTTC.

The chain recombines TRBV4-1 with TRBJ2-1; D remains unclear. The CDR3 length is 14 residues. Germline values: CDR1 MGHRA, CDR2 YSYEKL. Trimming took off 3 bases at V and 7 bases at J, with 13 bases between the two ends. The CDR3 is CASSQGPSANEQFF. Here the CDR3 DNA reads TGCGCCAGCAGCCAGGGTCCCTCAGCGAATGAGCAGTTCTTC.

This clonotype occurred a few times. CDR3 in amino acids: CASSWPLDGRSYNEQFF. DNA for the CDR3: TGCGCCAGCAGCTGGCCCCTTGACGGACGCTCCTACAATGAGCAGTTCTTC. The chain recombines TRBV5-1 with TRBJ2-1; D remains ambiguous. Germline V gene lookup returns CDR1 SGHRS and CDR2 YFSETQ. V lost 3 bases and J 0 bases, leaving 16 bases between the germline ends. The CDR3 length is 17 residues.

This clonotype has a handful of counts. The J gene is TRBJ2-3, the V gene TRBV11-2; 7 nucleotides agree with TRBD2. The CDR3 length is 18 residues. The germline V gene has CDR1 SGHAT and CDR2 FQNNGV. Trimming at V came to 6 bases and at J to 4 bases, leaving 19 bases not matched to a gene. DNA of the CDR3: TGTGCCAGCAGACCTAGCCTCTTGACTAGCAGGTTGGCAGATACGCAGTATTTT. Protein sequence: CASRPSLLTSRLADTQYF.

The chain links TRBV29-1 to TRBJ2-5; D uncertain. Germline-derived CDR1 and CDR2 are SQVTM and ANQGSEA. This CDR3 has 11 amino acids. Deletions cut 3 bases from V and 2 bases from J, with 4 bases between. CDR3 amino acids: CSVDLQETQYF. CDR3 sequence (DNA): TGCAGCGTTGACCTACAAGAGACCCAGTACTTC.

The chain has TRBV24-1 and TRBJ1-5; 7 bases fit TRBD1. In germline, CDR1 is KGHDR, CDR2 SFDVKD. The V gene end was trimmed by 4 bases and the J gene end by 7 bases; junction bases not matched to a gene: 6. The CDR3 is 14 residues long. CDR3 coding DNA: TGTGCCACCAGTGACGACAGGGAACACCAGCCCCAGCATTTT. Protein: CATSDDREHQPQHF.

This clonotype showed up just a few times. CDR3: CASSLVVAGETQYF. CDR3 sequence (DNA): TGTGCCAGCAGCTTAGTCGTGGCGGGGGAGACCCAGTACTTC. The chain recombines TRBV7-6 with TRBJ2-5, with a tentative D call TRBD2 (6 bases). CDR3 length: 14 amino acids. CDR1 and CDR2 from the germline V gene are SGHVS and FNYEAQ. Trimming took 1 base from V and 5 from J, leaving 11 bases between them.

The V gene is TRBV7-6, the J gene TRBJ1-1; weak D call: TRBD1 (5 bases). CDR3 size: 12 residues. V lost 6 bases to trimming and J lost 6 bases, with 11 bases between them. Germline loops: CDR1 SGHVS, CDR2 FNYEAQ. CDR3: CASSERGAEAFF. CDR3 sequence (DNA): TGTGCCAGCAGTGAAAGGGGTGCTGAAGCTTTCTTT.

This clonotype occurred a few times. The chain joins TRBV6-2 or TRBV6-3 to TRBJ1-5; D gene unclear. The CDR3 is 14 amino acids. CDR1 and CDR2 from the germline V gene are MNHEY and SVGEGT. Trimming pared 6 bases from V and 0 bases from J, leaving 9 bases between. The CDR3 here is CASRWMDSNQPQHF. In DNA, the CDR3 is TGTGCCAGCAGATGGATGGATAGCAATCAGCCCCAGCATTTT.

The J gene is TRBJ1-4, the V gene TRBV20-1; D perhaps matches TRBD1 (6 bases). V lost 5 bases and J lost 8, with 15 bases in between. Germline V gene lookup returns CDR1 DFQATT and CDR2 SNEGSKA (reference sequence). CDR3 length: 13 residues. Here the CDR3 reads CSAEGGGGEKLFF. The CDR3 DNA sequence: TGCAGTGCTGAGGGGGGTGGAGGGGAAAAACTGTTTTTT.

The chain carries TRBV20-1 and TRBJ2-2; D unresolved. Germline CDR1 and CDR2: DFQATT and SNEGSKA (reference sequence). With 0 bases removed from V and 6 bases from J, the gap between germline ends came to 11 bases. The CDR3 loop spans 14 amino acids. CDR3 in DNA: TGCAGTGCTAGAGAGAACCTGGGGTCCGGGGAGCTGTTTTTT. Protein sequence: CSARENLGSGELFF.